This TCR beta chain emerged from a study of identical twins (dated by TCRdb to 2016 to 2018). About the study as a whole: The study deep-sequenced TCR alpha and beta repertoires from monozygotic twins, unrelated adults of various ages and cord blood to test whether fetal clonotypes persist. Replicate twin experiments were performed at different times using different library preparation protocols to rule out contamination. The full study reports these points: Because the same donors could not be followed over many years, the conclusions relied on cross-sectional statistical analysis. Fewer insertions were carried by abundant cord blood beta clonotypes; a weaker similar trend was observed in young adult naive repertoires, while no such trend was observed in memory repertoires. Recombination models systematically underestimated out-of-frame TCR alpha sharing in monozygotic twins but agreed with sharing between unrelated individuals. The excess sharing between twins in beta out-of-frame sequences was weaker because fewer shared sequences reduced the signal-to-noise ratio. Compared with coincidental sharing between unrelated individuals, an excess of low generation-probability sequences was observed among out-of-frame TCR alpha sequences shared between twins. Invariant T cells such as MAIT and iNKT could partly confound zero-insertion analyses, although diverse VJ usage argued against such confounding for most clonotypes.

The sample holds a few counts of this clonotype. Its antigen remains undetermined. The input lacks base qualities; no much larger clone sits a single base away. The library was prepared using 5' RACE. Sequencing instrument: Illumina HiSeq 2000. A universal primer binding site was added through template switching, and the final cDNA carried a unique molecular identifier so that TCR cDNA molecules could be counted accurately. First-strand cDNA for TCR alpha and beta chains was synthesized from specific primers in the conserved constant-segment region. Each cDNA library was double barcoded, with a SMART-Mk sample barcode plus Illumina barcodes, to control for contamination. TruSeq adapter sequences and Illumina sample barcodes were added in two successive PCR steps. The TCR alpha and beta cDNA libraries were sequenced on the Illumina HiSeq platform using custom primers. Processing in the source paper ran as follows. MiGEC processed the raw reads to extract unique molecular identifiers, while MiXCR was used to determine the CDR3 positions. Recombination models were inferred per individual with the repgenHMM and IGoR tools using an EM algorithm. The analysis of shared clonotypes was done with the tcR package in R, with sharing normalized by the product of cloneset sizes. To study raw recombination without the effects of thymic and clonal selection, out-of-frame nonproductive sequences were analyzed. The public reads were reprocessed in TCRdb via fastp at Q25 and MiXCR, keeping in-frame beta chains. Each CDR3 protein appears once, grouped with its most common genes and DNA. In this record, the V and J calls reflect TCRdb's handling and not the investigators' own analysis. For this sample there are 310,000 or so distinct CDR3 sequences; approximately 8.5% appear just once. Approximately 2% of the sample lies in the top ten.

Only healthy Caucasian donors were included. Three pairs of female monozygotic twins, all aged about 18 to 29 years, made up the twin cohort. Miltenyi CD45RO+ enrichment and human naive T-cell isolation kits were used to isolate memory (CD45RO+) and naive T cells from PBMC. The CDR1 and CDR2 encoded by the germline V gene are SGHDT and YYEEEE. The germline ends are 14 bases apart after V is trimmed by 1 base and J by 7 bases. The CDR3 spans 14 residues, from the cysteine through the phenylalanine. The read is trimmed to its CDR3 DNA, 42 bases read in frame from base 1. These sequences were also reported in another study, on yellow fever vaccine responses in identical twins. The second study's authors report: According to the authors, in identical twins the way T cells responded to vaccination appeared partly convergent and partly personalized. In the study, vaccine-responding T cell clones were precisely tracked in identical twins.

In this chain, TRBV5-6 is recombined with TRBJ1-2, and possibly TRBD1, on 5 matching bases. The sample consisted of memory (CD45RO+) T cells sorted from blood. The cell subset or site label corresponds to: CD45RO+ enriched T cells. The TCR originated in a woman younger than 30 in good health. CDR3 reads: CASSLPGSARGYTF. DNA sequence: TGTGCCAGCAGCTTGCCAGGGAGCGCTCGTGGCTACACCTTC.